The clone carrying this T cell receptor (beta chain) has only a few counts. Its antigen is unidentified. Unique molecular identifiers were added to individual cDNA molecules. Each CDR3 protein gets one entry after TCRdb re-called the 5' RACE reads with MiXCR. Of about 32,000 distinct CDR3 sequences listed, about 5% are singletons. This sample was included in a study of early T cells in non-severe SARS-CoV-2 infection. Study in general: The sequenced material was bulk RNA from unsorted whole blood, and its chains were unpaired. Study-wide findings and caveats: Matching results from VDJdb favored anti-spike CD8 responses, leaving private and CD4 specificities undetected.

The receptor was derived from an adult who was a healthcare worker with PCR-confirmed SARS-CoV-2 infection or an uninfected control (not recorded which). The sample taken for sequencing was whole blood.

The CDR3 region is CASSLDRGVANTGELFF. The DNA of the CDR3 is TGTGCCAGCAGCTTAGATCGGGGGGTAGCGAACACCGGGGAGCTGTTTTTT. The rearrangement links TRBV11-2 to TRBJ2-2; 7 nucleotides line up with TRBD2. The CDR3 covers 17 residues. J was trimmed by 0 bases and V by 0 bases; bases with no gene match: 4. Per germline, CDR1 SGHAT and CDR2 FQNNGV.